The 14 T cell receptor beta chains presented below share a single source sample, sequenced in a study of T cells after somatic rescue of genetic block. Profiled with immunoSEQ multiplex PCR; TCRdb holds only in-frame clones, not every one. The sample yields around 70,000 clones, 85% to 95% seen once. Sequencing used peripheral blood mononuclear cells (PBMCs). These receptors were obtained from a man aged 35 to 55.

The chain carries TRBV9 and TRBJ2-3; possibly TRBD1 for D (6 bases). Trimming took 0 bases from V and 4 from J, leaving 9 bases between them. This CDR3 region has 14 residues. CDR1 and CDR2 (germline): SGDLS, YYNGEE. CDR3 in amino acids: CASSVVQGADTQYF. CDR3 sequence (DNA): TGTGCCAGCAGCGTAGTACAGGGTGCAGATACGCAGTATTTT.

The chain combines TRBV10-3 with TRBJ2-7; D is unclear. The germline CDR1 and CDR2 sequences are ENHRY and SYGVKD. Trimming shortened V by 2 bases and J by 9 bases, and 14 bases separated the two germline ends. The CDR3 consists of 13 residues. The DNA of the CDR3 is TGTGCCATCAGTGAGGCGGTTCCGTCTGGGCAGTACTTC. Translating it yields CAISEAVPSGQYF.

The chain couples TRBV5-1 to TRBJ1-4; no clear D. CDR1 SGHRS and CDR2 YFSETQ come from the germline V gene. V was clipped by 6 bases and J by 5 bases, with 14 bases between them. The CDR3 sequence is 14 residues long. The CDR3 loop reads CASTPDGRNEKLFF. CDR3 sequence (DNA): TGCGCCAGCACACCGGACGGCAGGAATGAAAAACTGTTTTTT.

The rearrangement links TRBV27 to TRBJ2-5; 7 positions agree with TRBD1. CDR1 is MNHEY, CDR2 SMNVEV, per germline (reference sequence). The junction had 10 bases not matched to a gene; V was cut back by 8 bases and J by 4 bases. The CDR3 consists of 14 residues. The DNA for the CDR3 is TGTGCCAGCGGTGACAGGGCCCCGGGAGAGACCCAGTACTTC. It codes for CASGDRAPGETQYF.

The chain carries TRBV19 and TRBJ2-5; TRBD1 agrees at 7 bases. J gave up 3 bases and V 3 bases, and 4 bases lay outside the gene matches. The CDR3 runs 14 residues. CDR1 and CDR2 from the germline V gene are LNHDA and SQIVND (reference sequence). CDR3: CASSIRDRKETQYF. In nucleotides, the CDR3 is TGTGCCAGTAGTATTAGGGACAGAAAAGAGACCCAGTACTTC.

The chain has TRBV10-2 and TRBJ2-1; 7 bases agree with TRBD1. Germline CDR1 and CDR2: WSHSY and SAAADI. CDR3 size: 14 residues. With 2 bases clipped from V and 7 bases from J, the junction kept 5 bases outside the gene matches. CDR3 coding DNA: TGCGCCAGCAGTGAGGACAGGGCCGGGAATGAGCAGTTCTTC. Translated, it gives CASSEDRAGNEQFF.

This CDR3 is CAISESYPDRAFF. The CDR3, as DNA: TGTGCCATCAGTGAGTCTTACCCGGACAGGGCTTTCTTT. The gene calls are TRBV10-3 and TRBJ1-1; TRBD1 aligns across 7 bases. Germline assignment: CDR1 ENHRY and CDR2 SYGVKD. Trimming removed 0 bases from V and 11 bases from J; junction bases left unmatched: 6. The CDR3 has 13 residues.

The chain carries TRBV23-1 and TRBJ1-1; D might be TRBD1 (5 bases). TRBV23-1 is an open reading frame, and its role is uncertain. The V gene lost 0 bases and the J gene lost 1 base, with 9 bases spanning the gap. There are 15 residues in the CDR3. In DNA form, the CDR3 reads TGCGCCAGCAGTCAATCGGGGACCCAGAACACTGAAGCTTTCTTT. This sequence encodes CASSQSGTQNTEAFF.

This clone was seen once. The chain recombines TRBV27 with TRBJ2-5; D may match TRBD1 or TRBD2 (7 bases each). This CDR3 region has 17 residues. V shed 8 bases and J shed 5 bases, with 27 bases lying between them. Germline V CDR1 and CDR2: MNHEY, SMNVEV (reference sequence). This CDR3 is CASGRGRGPSGRETQYF. Written as DNA, the CDR3 is TGTGCCAGCGGCCGAGGTAGGGGGCCTAGCGGAAGGGAGACCCAGTACTTC.

This chain links TRBV6-6 with TRBJ2-7, with D tentatively TRBD1 (5 bases). The V gene lost 8 bases and the J gene lost 3 bases, with 11 bases spanning the gap. The V gene's germline CDR1 is MNHNY and CDR2 SVGAGI (reference sequence). This CDR3 has 12 residues. CDR3 in amino acids: CASGFRDYEQYF. CDR3 in DNA: TGTGCCAGCGGTTTCAGGGACTACGAGCAGTACTTC.

The J gene is TRBJ2-1, the V gene TRBV5-1; D is possibly TRBD1 (6 bases). Between the trimmed V and J ends, which lost 5 bases and 6 bases, there was a span of 9 bases. The CDR3 length is 12 residues. The germline V gene encodes CDR1 SGHRS and CDR2 YFSETQ. CDR3: CASRGAGNEQFF. CDR3 nucleotides: TGCGCCAGCAGGGGGGCAGGCAATGAGCAGTTCTTC.

The CDR3 bases are TGCGCCAGCAGCCAAGAGTACGGCTCTGGGGCCAACGTCCTGACTTTC. Its translation: CASSQEYGSGANVLTF. This chain uses TRBV4-3 with TRBJ2-6; D gene unclear. The germline V gene encodes CDR1 LGHNA and CDR2 YSLEER. This CDR3 contains 16 residues. Trimming pared 0 bases from V and 0 bases from J, leaving 6 bases between.

The chain recombines TRBV7-9 with TRBJ2-3; D may be TRBD1 (6 bases). V dropped 2 bases and J dropped 5 bases, with 14 bases sitting between them. The CDR3 consists of 15 residues. Germline values: CDR1 SEHNR, CDR2 FQNEAQ (reference sequence). The CDR3 sequence: CASSLREARGDTQYF. For the CDR3, the DNA is TGTGCCAGCAGCTTACGAGAGGCCAGGGGAGATACGCAGTATTTT.

The V gene is TRBV10-3, the J gene TRBJ1-2; D is undetermined. The CDR3 is made up of 12 amino acids. The V gene's germline CDR1 is ENHRY and CDR2 SYGVKD. V dropped 3 bases and J dropped 5 bases, with 7 bases sitting between them. The CDR3 region has the DNA TGTGCCATCAGTGACGAACGGTATGGCTACACCTTC. Its protein product is CAISDERYGYTF.